These T cell receptor beta chains were read from a single sample in a study of siplizumab effects on memory and regulatory T cells. Their antigens remain unidentified. Assay: immunoSEQ multiplex PCR; the TCRdb copy retains only in-frame clones and omits some. This repertoire shows about 15,000 clones, approximately 45% found once; its top ten account for approximately 8%. Sequencing input: CFSE-low (dividing) CD4+ T cells sorted from an allogeneic mixed lymphocyte reaction. The source of these receptors is a human donor in good health; the cells came from an allogeneic mixed lymphocyte reaction. Some clones in this sample may be carry-over from other donors' samples. Both conserved end residues are part of each CDR3. Not every row has a clone size; where given, it reads once, few, many or a size class.

V gene	J gene	clone size	CDR3 protein
TRBV19	TRBJ2-5	NA	CASSIFAGGGETQYF
TRBV4-1	TRBJ2-2	NA	CASSQGHPGELFF
TRBV6-5	TRBJ1-2	few	CASRLTGRYGYTF
TRBV29-1	TRBJ1-2	medium-sized	CSVDTGTGFYGYTF
TRBV4-1	TRBJ2-2	NA	CASSALAGNTGELFF
TRBV25-1	TRBJ1-3	NA	CASSFSRVGTGAGNTIYF
TRBV15	TRBJ2-7	NA	CATSEDLGQGDAYGYF
TRBV10-1	TRBJ2-7	few	CARERRTGDVSYEQYF
TRBV4-2	TRBJ1-2	NA	CASSADSNYGYTF
TRBV5-1	TRBJ2-3	NA	CASSLSGRNPTDTQYF
TRBV5-1	TRBJ2-2	NA	CASSTGQSTGELFF
TRBV7-9	TRBJ1-5	NA	CASSSGGSNQPQHF
TRBV6-6	TRBJ2-7	NA	CASSYEASGRQYF
TRBV25-1	TRBJ2-3	NA	CASSLGTRTDTQYF
TRBV6-5	TRBJ2-5	once	CASSYSAGGRVTQYF
TRBV5-4	TRBJ2-3	NA	CASSSGLAGVTDTQYF
TRBV27	TRBJ2-1	many	CASSPRTSSYNEQFF
TRBV27	TRBJ2-2	medium-sized	CASSWDWTLTGELFF
TRBV2	TRBJ2-7	medium-sized	CASSPAATLSYEQYF
TRBV5-6	TRBJ2-2	NA	CASSKRDRGPPGELFF
TRBV18	TRBJ2-1	NA	CASSPLAGVAFGEQFF
TRBV30	TRBJ2-5	NA	CAWSVFWGGQETQYF
TRBV6-4	TRBJ2-7	NA	CASKERGLGEQYF
TRBV18	TRBJ2-5	medium-sized	CASSPGLLETQYF
TRBV18	TRBJ2-2	few	CASSKQGSTGELFF
TRBV6-1	TRBJ2-5	NA	CASSTRDSTKETQYF
TRBV29-1	TRBJ2-1	NA	CSVEGRSYNEQFF
TRBV11-2	TRBJ1-3	NA	CASRQLSGNTIYF
TRBV7-6	TRBJ1-1	NA	CASSLRQGNTEAFF
TRBV5-6	TRBJ1-2	few	CASSFGSSYGYTF
TRBV11-1	TRBJ2-7	NA	CASSPSGTSGRTYEQYF
TRBV4-2	TRBJ2-2	medium-sized	CASSQESSGSTGELFF
TRBV5-1	TRBJ2-7	NA	CASSFRRGYEQYF
TRBV10-3	TRBJ1-1	few	CAISDPWGEAFF
TRBV5-1	TRBJ2-1	NA	CASSPQTSGNYEQFF
TRBV4-2	TRBJ2-5	medium-sized	CASSRKAGAQETQYF
TRBV10-2	TRBJ2-5	many	CASSGTGQQETQYF
TRBV5-3	TRBJ1-5	NA	CARRETGAHQPQHF